The clone carrying this T cell receptor (beta chain) was detected a few times. CDR3 length equals 14 residues. The germline V gene encodes CDR1 SEHNR and CDR2 FQNEAQ (reference sequence). V lost 2 bases and J lost 8, with 15 bases in between. TCRdb re-derived calls from the RT-PCR reads in MiXCR, one entry per CDR3 protein. The sample lists hundreds of thousands of distinct CDR3 sequences; 12% to 15% were seen once. This receptor was obtained from a female donor in good health, serving as a healthy control. Sequenced input: memory CD4+ T cells from blood. This sequence joins TRBV7-9 and TRBJ1-2, with a possible D match to TRBD1 (6 bases). The CDR3, as DNA: TGTGCCAGCAGCTTAAGACAGGAACTATTAGGCTACACCTTC. Translated, it gives CASSLRQELLGYTF.